Presented here are 24 T cell receptor beta chains from one specimen sequenced in a study of cytomegalovirus exposure and HLA in healthy donors. Both 60 Vbeta primers and 13 Jbeta primers went into the PCR. The table came from immunoSEQ multiplex PCR; TCRdb's copy has only in-frame clones and leaves some out. Of about 130,000 clones listed, about 82% were seen once; the top ten hold approximately 5%. Sequencing input: PBMCs. Source of these receptors: a young man in good health and CMV-seronegative.

This rearrangement joins TRBV2 to TRBJ1-1, with 8 bases lining up with TRBD1. Germline V gene data show CDR1 as SNHLY and CDR2 as FYNNEI. CDR3 length equals 15 residues. The trim removed 5 bases at V and 0 bases at J, leaving 5 bases unmatched. The CDR3 loop is CASSRQGFLNTEAFF. The CDR3 DNA is TGTGCCAGCAGTAGACAGGGGTTCTTGAACACTGAAGCTTTCTTT.

The chain recombines TRBV6-1 with TRBJ1-6; 7 nucleotides agree with TRBD1. This CDR3 comprises 13 residues. Germline CDR1 reads MNHNS; CDR2 reads SASEGT. V shed 6 bases and J 7 bases; nucleotides not matched to a gene: 3. The CDR3 region is CASRETGNSPLHF. Written as DNA, the CDR3 is TGTGCCAGCAGGGAGACAGGGAATTCACCCCTCCACTTT.

This rearrangement joins TRBV7-2 to TRBJ2-5; D is ambiguous. V was clipped by 3 bases and J by 5 bases, with 7 bases between them. CDR1 SGHTA and CDR2 FQGNSA come from the germline V gene. This CDR3 is built from 12 residues. The CDR3, as DNA: TGTGCCAGCAGCTTTCCCTTTGAGACCCAGTACTTC. This translates into CASSFPFETQYF. Full variable domain (outside the CDR3, taken from reference TRBV7-2 and TRBJ2-5): GAGVSQSPSNKVTEKGKDVELRCDPISGHTALYWYRQSLGQGLEFLIYFQGNSAPDKSGLPSDRFSAERTGGSVSTLTIQRTQQEDSAVYLCASSFPFETQYFGPGTRLLVL.

The chain couples TRBV15 to TRBJ2-3, with 12 bases lining up with TRBD2. The CDR3 has 18 amino acids. J lost 4 bases, V lost 0 bases, and 8 bases had no gene match. The germline CDR1 and CDR2 sequences are LNHNV and YYDKDF (reference sequence). The CDR3: CATSRDRASGGESDTQYF. For the CDR3, the DNA is TGTGCCACCAGCAGAGATCGGGCTAGCGGGGGGGAATCAGATACGCAGTATTTT.

This clone has only one observation. This chain connects TRBV28 to TRBJ1-5; no clear D gene. The CDR3 has 12 amino acids. Germline assignment: CDR1 MDHEN and CDR2 SYDVKM. V was pared by 5 bases and J by 5 bases, with 7 bases between. The CDR3 DNA follows: TGTGCCAGCAGTAGGACTTATCAGCCCCAGCATTTT. Translation: CASSRTYQPQHF.

The V and J genes are TRBV20-1 and TRBJ1-1; 9 nucleotides align to TRBD1. The CDR3 sequence is 11 residues long. Germline-derived CDR1 and CDR2 are DFQATT and SNEGSKA (reference sequence). V lost 5 bases to trimming and J lost 6 bases; unmatched junction nucleotides: 1. In DNA form, the CDR3 reads TGCAGTGCTTGGGACAGGGCTGAAGCTTTCTTT. Its protein is CSAWDRAEAFF.

CDR3 DNA: TGCGCCAGCAGCTTGACAGGGTTGAAGGAGCCCCAGCATTTT. Translation gives CASSLTGLKEPQHF. The V and J genes are TRBV5-1 and TRBJ1-5, with a tentative D call TRBD1 (6 bases). CDR1 is SGHRS and CDR2 is YFSETQ in the germline V gene. This CDR3 has 14 residues. The V end was cut by 1 base, the J end by 8 bases, with 13 bases between.

The count of this clone is one. This chain links TRBV18 with TRBJ2-5; D remains ambiguous. Trimming took off 2 bases at V and 1 base at J, with 11 bases between the two ends. Germline assignment: CDR1 KGHSH and CDR2 LQKENI. The CDR3 length is 15 residues. CDR3 nucleotides: TGTGCCAGCTCACCATCCGTCAGCGCCCAAGAGACCCAGTACTTC. Encoded protein: CASSPSVSAQETQYF.

V and J are TRBV6-4 and TRBJ2-7; a possible D gene is TRBD1 (6 bases). Trimming left V 5 bases short and J 0 bases short, with 20 bases between. CDR1 MRHNA and CDR2 SNTAGT come from the germline V gene. CDR3 length equals 17 residues. The DNA for the CDR3 is TGTGCCAGCAGTCAAACCGCCGCAGGGGCCAACTCCTACGAGCAGTACTTC. Translated: CASSQTAAGANSYEQYF.

This chain links TRBV6-5 with TRBJ1-3, with D hard to call. Trimming left V 4 bases short and J 0 bases short, with 10 bases between. The length of the CDR3 is 15 residues. Germline assignment: CDR1 MNHEY and CDR2 SVGAGI. The CDR3 DNA sequence: TGTGCCAGCAGTTCGAGGGCAAGCTCTGGAAACACCATATATTTT. Residues: CASSSRASSGNTIYF.

The rearrangement uses TRBV6-6 and TRBJ2-7, with D unresolved. This CDR3 comprises 14 residues. CDR1 is MNHNY and CDR2 is SVGAGI in the germline V gene (reference sequence). The V gene lost 4 bases and the J gene lost 0 bases, with 10 bases spanning the gap. The chain's CDR3 is CASSSHQNSYEQYF. In DNA, the CDR3 is TGTGCCAGCAGTTCGCATCAGAACTCCTACGAGCAGTACTTC.

J is TRBJ1-2 and V is TRBV7-2; no reliable D call. CDR3 length: 17 amino acids. Germline assignment: CDR1 SGHTA and CDR2 FQGNSA. The V end was cut by 2 bases, the J end by 0 bases, with 16 bases between. The CDR3 spells CASSLHPRPSANYGYTF. The CDR3, as DNA: TGTGCCAGCAGCTTACATCCCAGGCCTTCAGCTAACTATGGCTACACCTTC. The full variable domain, rest sourced from reference TRBV7-2 and TRBJ1-2, is GAGVSQSPSNKVTEKGKDVELRCDPISGHTALYWYRQSLGQGLEFLIYFQGNSAPDKSGLPSDRFSAERTGGSVSTLTIQRTQQEDSAVYLCASSLHPRPSANYGYTFGSGTRLTVV.

Only one count was recorded for this clone. The rearrangement joins TRBV5-1 to TRBJ2-5; the match to TRBD1 covers 11 bases. There are 15 residues in the CDR3. From germline, CDR1 is SGHRS and CDR2 YFSETQ. V gave up 4 bases and J gave up 7 bases; unmatched junction bases: 9. The CDR3 is CASSAGTGGAWTQYF. CDR3 DNA: TGCGCCAGCAGCGCCGGGACAGGGGGAGCATGGACCCAGTACTTC.

Notes on this clone: The junction differs from germline at one of its ends, possibly a read error. The gene calls are TRBV4-2 and TRBJ1-5, with a possible D match to TRBD1 (5 bases). The CDR3 is 17 amino acids. The V gene's germline CDR1 is LGHNA and CDR2 YNFKEQ. The chain's CDR3 is CASSEDKGDFDNQPQHF. As DNA, the CDR3 is TGTGCCAGCAGCGAAGATAAAGGGGATTTCGACAATCAGCCCCAGCATTTT.

J is TRBJ1-5 and V is TRBV28; TRBD1 is a possible D gene (6 bases). Germline V lookup: CDR1 MDHEN, CDR2 SYDVKM. The CDR3 loop spans 17 amino acids. Trimming cost V 5 bases and J 0 bases, with 17 bases left between them. The CDR3 region is CASSPSLGQLSNQPQHF. The CDR3 nucleotides are TGTGCCAGCAGTCCGTCATTAGGACAGCTTAGCAATCAGCCCCAGCATTTT.

This chain links TRBV19 with TRBJ1-5; 7 positions match TRBD1. Looked up from germline, CDR1 is LNHDA and CDR2 is SQIVND (reference sequence). Losses at the gene ends were 5 bases for V and 15 bases for J; bases not matched to a gene: 13. The CDR3 is made up of 13 amino acids. CDR3 sequence reads: CASSASGQRFSHF. The CDR3 nucleotides are TGTGCCAGTAGTGCCTCGGGACAGAGATTTTCGCATTTT.

This chain joins TRBV6-5 and TRBJ2-7; TRBD1 matches 7 bases. The CDR3 is made up of 15 amino acids. The V gene's germline CDR1 is MNHEY and CDR2 SVGAGI. Losses at the gene ends were 6 bases for V and 0 bases for J; bases not matched to a gene: 8. The CDR3 sequence is CASRPYRGLSYEQYF. CDR3 nucleotides: TGTGCCAGCAGACCATACAGGGGTCTCTCCTACGAGCAGTACTTC.

The V and J genes are TRBV30 and TRBJ1-5; tentative D call: TRBD1 (6 bases). The CDR3 extends over 14 amino acids. From germline, CDR1 is GTSNPN and CDR2 SVGIG (reference sequence). Deletions cut 0 bases from V and 3 bases from J, with 9 bases between. The CDR3 DNA follows: TGTGCCTGGAGTGTCGACAGGTACAATCAGCCCCAGCATTTT. Translation gives CAWSVDRYNQPQHF.

The V and J genes are TRBV2 and TRBJ2-5, with TRBD1 identical over 9 bases. With the DNA end fitting TRBJ2-7 better, the J assignment may be wrong. The germline V gene has CDR1 SNHLY and CDR2 FYNNEI. This CDR3 spans 14 amino acids. CDR3 in DNA: TGTGCCAGCAGTGGCCGGACAGGGGCGTACGAGCAGTACTTC. Its protein product is CASSGRTGAYEQYF.

The CDR3 nucleotides read TGTGCCAGCAGCCCCAATAGCGGGAGCGCGGAGACCCAGTACTTC. It encodes CASSPNSGSAETQYF. The V and J genes are TRBV9 and TRBJ2-5; 9 bases fit TRBD2. The CDR3 loop spans 15 amino acids. CDR1 is SGDLS, CDR2 YYNGEE, per germline. With V trimmed by 4 bases and J by 5 bases, 9 bases remained unmatched.

The chain employs TRBV7-2 and TRBJ1-1, with D unresolved. The CDR3 totals 13 residues. The V gene's germline CDR1 is SGHTA and CDR2 FQGNSA. The germline V and J ends were trimmed by 4 bases and 8 bases, with 14 bases remaining between them. CDR3: CASSSRDRGEAFF. CDR3 DNA sequence: TGTGCCAGCAGCTCCCGCGATAGAGGCGAAGCTTTCTTT.

The J gene is TRBJ2-3, the V gene TRBV7-3; 7 bases line up with TRBD1. This CDR3 has 15 residues. Trimming at V came to 5 bases and at J to 1 base, leaving 6 bases not matched to a gene. Germline-derived CDR1 and CDR2 are SGHTA and FQGTGA. The CDR3 protein is CASSAQGSGTDTQYF. In DNA, the CDR3 is TGTGCCAGCAGCGCACAGGGGTCTGGCACAGATACGCAGTATTTT.

The chain recombines TRBV15 with TRBJ2-3; D perhaps matches TRBD1 (6 bases). V lost 3 bases to trimming and J lost 3 bases, with 10 bases between them. The CDR3 length is 14 residues. Germline-derived CDR1 and CDR2 are LNHNV and YYDKDF (reference sequence). The CDR3 DNA follows: TGTGCCACCAGCAGCCCCCAGGGGACAGATACGCAGTATTTT. It translates to CATSSPQGTDTQYF.

The V call is TRBV4-1, the J call TRBJ2-7, with TRBD1 as a possible D gene (6 bases). Trimming removed 0 bases from V and 7 bases from J, with 16 bases in between. Per the germline V gene, CDR1 is MGHRA and CDR2 is YSYEKL. This CDR3 contains 15 residues. The CDR3 nucleotides are TGCGCCAGCAGCCAAGAATACAGGGCCTACGTGGAGCAGTACTTC. It translates to CASSQEYRAYVEQYF.